This T cell receptor beta chain was sequenced for a study of T cells and copy number aberrations in small-cell lung cancer (dated by TCRdb to the early 2020s). For context, the study as a whole: Whole-exome sequencing of the same tumor regions was paired with TCR repertoire sequencing so that T cell metrics could be related to mutations and copy number aberrations. Tumor TCR data were available for 16 to 20 patients, and roughly 15 patients had TCR data from both tumor and normal tissue. On the study overall, not on this receptor specifically: All specimens were formalin-fixed paraffin-embedded tissue, which is known to introduce sequencing artifacts. The study was limited by a small sample size because surgical resection is uncommon in small-cell lung cancer, and the findings require validation. Lower T-cell density, richness and clonality were observed in tumors than in adjacent lung tissue, although the difference in density was not significant.

Donors were patients with limited-stage small-cell lung cancer who underwent surgical resection in Hangzhou, China, between about 2008 and 2020. All donors had upfront surgery without preoperative chemotherapy or radiotherapy, and none received immunotherapy before or after surgery. Each of the 20 or so patients in the sequenced cohort was a smoker or a heavy second-hand smoker. Adjacent normal lung was collected at least 2 cm from the tumor margin and was confirmed morphologically free of malignant cells by two pathologists. Multi-region TCR-beta sequencing of resected limited-stage small-cell lung cancers and of tumor-adjacent lung tissue was performed to characterize T cell repertoire heterogeneity. The AllPrep DNA/RNA FFPE Kit (Qiagen) was used to extract genomic DNA from FFPE tissue. In the case of this clone: No cognate antigen has been identified for it. The record has no base qualities; no much larger clone is one base away.

Using multiplexed V- and J-gene primers, the immunoSEQ hsTCRB Kit amplified TCR-beta CDR3 regions from genomic DNA. Unique DNA barcodes were added in a second PCR, and the samples were pooled together with one negative control and one positive control. Sequencing of the pooled TCR-beta libraries was performed on an Illumina MiSeq using a 150-cycle paired-end protocol. The study's own analysis went as follows. Adaptive Biotechnologies processed the raw sequencing data and produced a report containing normalized, annotated TCR-beta repertoires. T-cell density was calculated by normalizing TCR-beta templates to usable DNA, with usable DNA estimated through amplification of housekeeping genes. Richness was the count of unique rearrangements, and clonality was defined as 1 minus Pielou's evenness. TCRdb provides this immuneACCESS table in a form limited to in-frame rearrangements. Some clones are lacking; in checked studies, under half of them reflect an unresolved V gene, and why the rest are absent is not known. V and J calls and clone size come straight from that table; D and trimming were deduced from the DNA. Within this sample are roughly 8,900 clones, with about three quarters of them counted one time only. The ten most abundant clones make up around 32% of the sample.

This clonotype was obtained from a man aged 55-75 years with small cell lung cancer. Sequencing was performed on normal tissue next to the tumor.

The CDR3 has the sequence CASSWMAGASGANVLTF. In nucleotide form, the sequence is TGTGCCAGCAGCTGGATGGCAGGGGCCTCTGGGGCCAACGTCCTGACTTTC. The sequence is built from TRBV5-6 and TRBJ2-6; the best D guess is TRBD1, with 6 bases matching. Its CDR3 holds 17 amino acids, cysteine through phenylalanine. The retained sequence is limited to the CDR3, 51 bases, with the frame set at the first base. Trimming costs V 3 bases and J 0 bases, and their ends lie 13 bases apart. Taken from the germline V gene, the CDR1 and CDR2 loops are SGHDT and YYEEEE. With the portions outside the CDR3 filled from the reference TRBV5-6 and TRBJ2-6 genes, the complete variable region becomes DAGVTQSPTHLIKTRGQQVTLRCSPKSGHDTVSWYQQALGQGPQFIFQYYEEEERQRGNFPDRFSGHQFPNYSSELNVNALLLGDSALYLCASSWMAGASGANVLTFGAGSRLTVL.